Sequencing of this TCR beta chain was carried out in a study of cytomegalovirus exposure and HLA in healthy donors. About the research overall: A subsequent analysis stated that the 90 to 150 validation repertoires were run on the same platform as the 650 to 850 first-cohort repertoires.

Only in-frame clones appear in the TCRdb table, and some are missing; sequencing was by immunoSEQ multiplex PCR. Among over 200,000 clones, around 91% were seen once, and the ten largest hold approximately 3.1%. The germline CDR1 and CDR2 sequences are SNHLY and FYNNEI. The V gene end was trimmed by 8 bases and the J gene end by 4 bases; junction bases not matched to a gene: 7. The CDR3 contains 14 residues. Findings of the study overall: Rare TCR sequences predominated, though certain public TCRs were found in many donors. Cytomegalovirus-associated TCR beta chains were listed, numbering more than 150. Reportedly, diagnosis of cytomegalovirus status by the classifier showed high specificity and sensitivity.

With regard to this clone: Its specificity is not known.

This clonotype was sampled from a woman under 40 in good health and CMV-seronegative. Material for sequencing was PBMCs. The chain has TRBV2 and TRBJ2-1, with 8 positions matching TRBD2. The CDR3 protein is CASLRIAGYNEQFF. The CDR3 bases are TGTGCCAGCCTGAGGATAGCGGGGTACAATGAGCAGTTCTTC. Complete variable domain (other parts from reference TRBV2 and TRBJ2-1): EPEVTQTPSHQVTQMGQEVILRCVPISNHLYFYWYRQILGQKVEFLVSFYNNEISEKSEIFDDQFSVERPDGSNFTLKIRSTKLEDSAMYFCASLRIAGYNEQFFGPGTRLTVL.